Listed below are T cell receptor beta chains from one sample, sequenced in a study of regulatory T cells in long-lasting Graves disease. MiXCR, run by TCRdb on the multiplex PCR reads, gives a single entry per CDR3 protein. Of about 660,000 distinct CDR3 sequences detected, 25% to 35% appear once; the ten largest clones hold around 40%. This material consisted of peripheral blood mononuclear cells (PBMCs), taken when the disease was refractory, from a patient treated with antithyroid drugs. Source of these receptors: a female donor with Graves disease. Both conserved end residues are part of each CDR3. The order of the fields is clone size, D gene, J gene, V gene, CDR3 protein, CDR3 DNA. A D gene is named only where the DNA matches it firmly. For some rows the clone size is stated as once, few or many, or as a class when expanded; others skip it.

>.|TRBD1|TRBJ2-3|TRBV20-1
CSAVKDRGGTDTQYF
TGCAGTGCTGTCAAGGACAGGGGCGGCACAGATACGCAGTATTTT
>.|TRBD1|TRBJ1-2|TRBV3-1
CASSHIGTGVRYGYTF
TGTGCCAGCAGCCACATTGGGACAGGGGTCCGCTATGGCTACACCTTC
>.|TRBD1|TRBJ1-2|TRBV12-3/TRBV12-4
CASSPGGPTYGYTF
TGTGCCAGCAGTCCAGGGGGTCCTACCTATGGCTACACCTTC
>.|.|TRBJ2-2|TRBV7-9
CASSPEVGGTGELFF
TGTGCCAGCAGCCCCGAGGTGGGGGGCACCGGGGAGCTGTTTTTT
>many|.|TRBJ2-5|TRBV6-5
CASSYSGGTHPETQYF
TGTGCCAGCAGTTACTCGGGAGGGACACACCCAGAGACCCAGTACTTC
>.|.|TRBJ2-5|TRBV20-1
CSARDVAGGRETQYF
TGCAGTGCTAGAGACGTTGCCGGAGGGCGGGAGACCCAGTACTTC
>.|.|TRBJ2-4|TRBV4-1
CASSQDSDTSNIQYF
TGCGCCAGCAGCCAAGATTCTGACACGTCAAACATTCAGTACTTC
>.|TRBD2|TRBJ2-7|TRBV19
CASQDRPGLAVYEQYF
TGTGCCAGTCAGGACAGACCGGGACTAGCGGTCTACGAGCAGTACTTC
>few|TRBD2|TRBJ2-2|TRBV11-2
CASSFARGLAKNTGELFF
TGTGCCAGCAGCTTCGCCCGGGGACTAGCAAAAAACACCGGGGAGCTGTTTTTT
>.|.|TRBJ2-7|TRBV11-2
CASSLGAGAAYEQYF
TGTGCCAGCAGCTTAGGGGCGGGGGCGGCCTACGAGCAGTACTTC
>.|.|TRBJ2-6|TRBV12-3/TRBV12-4
CASSFSGAIGSSGANVLTF
TGTGCCAGCAGCTTTTCGGGGGCGATTGGCTCCTCTGGGGCCAACGTCCTGACTTTC
>.|TRBD1|TRBJ1-2|TRBV5-4
CASSPKTGTGGGYTF
TGTGCCAGCAGCCCCAAAACCGGGACAGGGGGTGGCTACACCTTC
>many|TRBD1|TRBJ1-5|TRBV28
CASFDRVAVQPQHF
TGTGCCAGTTTTGACAGGGTCGCCGTACAGCCCCAGCATTTT
>.|.|TRBJ1-2|TRBV14
CASSQEGLLPEGYTF
TGTGCCAGCAGCCAAGAAGGGCTTCTTCCCGAAGGCTACACCTTC
>.|.|TRBJ1-4|TRBV20-1
CSASTQGNNEKLFF
TGCAGTGCTAGTACACAGGGAAACAATGAAAAACTGTTTTTT
>.|.|TRBJ1-2|TRBV12-3/TRBV12-4
CASRTLWAGYTF
TGTGCCAGCAGGACCCTTTGGGCTGGCTACACCTTC
>many|.|TRBJ2-6|TRBV6-9
CASSYALSGSSGANVLTF
TGTGCCAGCAGTTACGCCCTATCAGGTAGCTCTGGGGCCAACGTCCTGACTTTC
>few|.|TRBJ1-6|TRBV12-3/TRBV12-4
CASSLNTRNSPLHF
TGTGCCAGCAGTTTAAACACCCGGAATTCACCCCTCCACTTT
>.|TRBD2|TRBJ2-7|TRBV7-9
CASSLDRGRGYEQYF
TGTGCCAGCAGCTTAGATCGCGGGAGAGGCTACGAGCAGTACTTC
>.|.|TRBJ1-1|TRBV7-9
CASSWNGGNAEAFF
TGTGCCAGCAGCTGGAATGGTGGGAACGCTGAAGCTTTCTTT
>few|.|TRBJ1-1|TRBV5-1
CASSLVGGPWGTEAFF
TGCGCCAGCAGCTTGGTAGGCGGACCCTGGGGCACTGAAGCTTTCTTT
>.|.|TRBJ2-5|TRBV12-3/TRBV12-4
CASSFSRGNFQETQYF
TGTGCCAGCAGTTTTTCCAGGGGTAATTTCCAAGAGACCCAGTACTTC
>.|TRBD1|TRBJ1-6|TRBV30
CAWSIIQGASPLHF
TGTGCCTGGAGTATAATTCAGGGGGCTTCACCCCTCCACTTT
>.|.|TRBJ1-5|TRBV24-1
CATSDSGPSNQPQHF
TGTGCCACCAGTGACTCCGGACCGAGCAATCAGCCCCAGCATTTT
>many|.|TRBJ1-2|TRBV7-9
CASSRLTAANYGYTF
TGTGCCAGCAGCCGCCTGACAGCAGCTAACTATGGCTACACCTTC
>.|.|TRBJ1-6|TRBV25-1
CASSEYQASSYNSPLHF
TGTGCCAGCAGTGAATATCAGGCGAGCTCCTATAATTCACCCCTCCACTTT
>many|TRBD1|TRBJ2-5|TRBV11-2
CASRLTGGETQYF
TGTGCCAGCAGACTAACAGGGGGAGAGACCCAGTACTTC
>.|TRBD1|TRBJ2-5|TRBV20-1
CSARTGGGETQYF
TGCAGTGCTAGGACAGGGGGCGGAGAGACCCAGTACTTC
>.|.|TRBJ2-2|TRBV19
CASTIRDGGDTGELFF
TGTGCCAGTACCATTCGAGATGGGGGCGACACCGGGGAGCTGTTTTTT
>few|TRBD1|TRBJ1-5|TRBV7-2
CASSWDRGLGNQPQHF
TGTGCCAGCAGCTGGGACAGGGGGCTAGGCAATCAGCCCCAGCATTTT
>.|.|TRBJ1-2|TRBV15
CATSRVGGAYGYTF
TGTGCCACCAGCAGAGTGGGGGGCGCCTATGGCTACACCTTC
>many|.|TRBJ2-7|TRBV11-3
CASGGAGDEQYF
TGTGCCAGCGGCGGCGCAGGCGACGAGCAGTACTTC
>few|.|TRBJ2-5|TRBV12-5
CASGPGALSYQETQYF
TGTGCTAGTGGTCCGGGGGCCTTATCGTACCAAGAGACCCAGTACTTC
>few|.|TRBJ2-7|TRBV20-1
CSARDRDGSSYEQYF
TGCAGTGCTAGAGATCGGGACGGGAGCTCCTACGAGCAGTACTTC
>.|TRBD1|TRBJ1-5|TRBV28
CASTRDRGAKPQHF
TGTGCCAGTACCCGGGACAGGGGGGCCAAGCCCCAGCATTTT
>many|.|TRBJ2-7|TRBV2
CASSPARDGEQYF
TGTGCCAGCAGTCCGGCGCGGGATGGAGAGCAGTACTTC
>.|.|TRBJ2-5|TRBV6-1
CASSARDLERETQYF
TGTGCCAGCAGTGCGCGGGACCTTGAACGGGAGACCCAGTACTTC
>.|TRBD1|TRBJ2-7|TRBV4-2
CASSLTGQMYEQYF
TGTGCCAGCAGCCTCACGGGACAGATGTACGAGCAGTACTTC
>.|.|TRBJ1-1|TRBV6-1
CASRRDPSTEAFF
TGTGCCAGCAGACGGGACCCGAGCACTGAAGCTTTCTTT
>.|.|TRBJ1-5|TRBV5-5
CASSPSPRGSGQPQHF
TGTGCCAGCAGCCCCTCACCGCGGGGAAGCGGTCAGCCCCAGCATTTT
>many|TRBD2|TRBJ2-7|TRBV6-1
CASHGGLAGAEQYF
TGTGCCAGTCACGGGGGGCTAGCGGGAGCCGAGCAGTACTTC
>once|TRBD1|TRBJ2-7|TRBV12-3/TRBV12-4
CANSFNRGHEQYF
TGTGCCAACAGTTTTAACAGGGGTCACGAGCAGTACTTC
>.|.|TRBJ1-5|TRBV20-1
CSARAQGQPQHF
TGCAGTGCTAGAGCTCAAGGCCAGCCCCAGCATTTT
>.|TRBD1|TRBJ2-7|TRBV5-1
CASSTTGGTYEQYF
TGCGCCAGCAGCACGACAGGGGGAACCTACGAGCAGTACTTC
>.|TRBD1|TRBJ1-2|TRBV12-3/TRBV12-4
CASSPGQGRIAYGYTF
TGTGCCAGCAGTCCCGGACAGGGAAGAATTGCCTATGGCTACACCTTC
>.|.|TRBJ1-1|TRBV12-3/TRBV12-4
CASSFLGMSNFGQAFF
TGTGCCAGCAGTTTTTTGGGAATGAGTAATTTCGGTCAAGCTTTCTTT